The rows below give T cell receptor beta chains drawn from one sample of a study of CXCR3-negative and CXCR3-positive naive CD8 T cells. Reprocessing the 5' RACE reads, TCRdb reports a single entry for every CDR3 protein and omits DNA. This repertoire includes roughly 100,000 distinct CDR3 sequences. Specimen: naive CXCR3+ CD8+ T cells from blood. All receptors derive from a human donor in good health. Some clones in this sample may be carry-over from other donors' samples. CDR3s include the opening cysteine and the closing phenylalanine or tryptophan.

v_gene: TRBV13; j_gene: TRBJ2-7; CDR3aa: CASSLSSGTGGYEQYF
v_gene: TRBV7-7; j_gene: TRBJ2-1; CDR3aa: CASSGEGAGVVEQFF
v_gene: TRBV19; j_gene: TRBJ1-5; CDR3aa: CASSIGAGHQPQHF
v_gene: TRBV6-5; j_gene: TRBJ1-2; CDR3aa: CASSYRGGNYGYTF
v_gene: TRBV11-3; j_gene: TRBJ1-6; CDR3aa: CASSQGPGGYNSPLHF
v_gene: TRBV7-2; j_gene: TRBJ2-5; CDR3aa: CASSTGLAGGFFEETQYF
v_gene: TRBV7-9; j_gene: TRBJ1-1; CDR3aa: CASSLMANTEAFF
v_gene: TRBV2; j_gene: TRBJ2-5; CDR3aa: CASSESIGLAGLGETQYF
v_gene: TRBV7-6; j_gene: TRBJ2-7; CDR3aa: CASSQGTATYEQYF
v_gene: TRBV25-1; j_gene: TRBJ2-7; CDR3aa: CASSAGGGPYEQYF
v_gene: TRBV6-2/TRBV6-3; j_gene: TRBJ1-1; CDR3aa: CASLGSMNTEAFF
v_gene: TRBV28; j_gene: TRBJ2-3; CDR3aa: CASSLRGFSADTQYF
v_gene: TRBV29-1; j_gene: TRBJ2-7; CDR3aa: CSAKTGAYEQYF
v_gene: TRBV5-1; j_gene: TRBJ2-4; CDR3aa: CASSSYSTGLTDIQYF
v_gene: TRBV30; j_gene: TRBJ1-2; CDR3aa: CAWRDGQGAHGYTF
v_gene: TRBV29-1; j_gene: TRBJ2-3; CDR3aa: CSVEDPGQDTQYF
v_gene: TRBV6-6; j_gene: TRBJ2-7; CDR3aa: CASSQIYEQYF
v_gene: TRBV5-6; j_gene: TRBJ2-7; CDR3aa: CASSSRQGNVYEQYF
v_gene: TRBV5-1; j_gene: TRBJ2-7; CDR3aa: CASSLVSVSEQYF
v_gene: TRBV6-2/TRBV6-3; j_gene: TRBJ2-7; CDR3aa: CASSQHQGGRGDEQYF
v_gene: TRBV29-1; j_gene: TRBJ1-2; CDR3aa: CSVLTEYGYTF
v_gene: TRBV7-9; j_gene: TRBJ1-1; CDR3aa: CASMRDGGNTEAFF
v_gene: TRBV6-5; j_gene: TRBJ1-1; CDR3aa: CASSYSSRDTEAFF
v_gene: TRBV29-1; j_gene: TRBJ2-5; CDR3aa: CSVEIWAQETQYF
v_gene: TRBV20-1; j_gene: TRBJ2-7; CDR3aa: CSAANWDRDTYEQYF
v_gene: TRBV9; j_gene: TRBJ1-2; CDR3aa: CASSPHDRYIGYTF
v_gene: TRBV10-3; j_gene: TRBJ1-4; CDR3aa: CASDRGIEKLFF
v_gene: TRBV5-6; j_gene: TRBJ2-7; CDR3aa: CASSLASGGYEQYF
v_gene: TRBV7-2; j_gene: TRBJ2-1; CDR3aa: CASSFSSGDYNEQFF
v_gene: TRBV2; j_gene: TRBJ2-4; CDR3aa: CASSGTSGKENIQYF
v_gene: TRBV7-3; j_gene: TRBJ2-3; CDR3aa: CASSLGWDTDTQYF
v_gene: TRBV5-1; j_gene: TRBJ2-3; CDR3aa: CASSPSGLAEYTDTQYF
v_gene: TRBV10-3; j_gene: TRBJ2-2; CDR3aa: CAISLPGNTGELFF
v_gene: TRBV29-1; j_gene: TRBJ2-3; CDR3aa: CSVSLREIGTDTQYF
v_gene: TRBV5-6; j_gene: TRBJ2-3; CDR3aa: CASSLSGPGLPTDTQYF
v_gene: TRBV18; j_gene: TRBJ2-7; CDR3aa: CASSSPGGPEDPYEQYF
v_gene: TRBV12-3/TRBV12-4; j_gene: TRBJ2-3; CDR3aa: CASSLALALSTDTQYF
v_gene: TRBV12-3/TRBV12-4; j_gene: TRBJ2-1; CDR3aa: CACSPPRRNEQFF
v_gene: TRBV7-3; j_gene: TRBJ2-7; CDR3aa: CASSSYSGGSYEQYF
v_gene: TRBV20-1; j_gene: TRBJ2-7; CDR3aa: CSARGTGYFEQYF
v_gene: TRBV28; j_gene: TRBJ2-7; CDR3aa: CASTGEGGRAVVGQDEQYF
v_gene: TRBV4-1; j_gene: TRBJ1-5; CDR3aa: CASSQDGTGGGMAQHF
v_gene: TRBV4-3; j_gene: TRBJ2-7; CDR3aa: CASSQFQGGQYEQYF
v_gene: TRBV28; j_gene: TRBJ1-5; CDR3aa: CASSPIARGHQPQHF
v_gene: TRBV2; j_gene: TRBJ2-3; CDR3aa: CASMLAGTYEQYF
v_gene: TRBV19; j_gene: TRBJ1-1; CDR3aa: CASSTPGGHLNTEAFF
v_gene: TRBV6-5; j_gene: TRBJ2-5; CDR3aa: CASSSDRVEETQYF
v_gene: TRBV2; j_gene: TRBJ2-2; CDR3aa: CASSELGHSTTGELFF